This TCR beta chain was obtained from a study of OX40 agonist ivuxolimab in advanced cancers. Overall study context: Therapy given before enrollment (anti-PD-1, anti-PD-L1 or anti-CTLA-4) was allowed, and 40% to 45% had some.

With regard to this clone: What it binds is not known.

This table comes from immunoSEQ multiplex PCR, and its TCRdb copy is limited to in-frame clones, with some not included. The table lists approximately 45,000 clones, more than 75% of them singletons. V was shortened by 3 bases and J by 6 bases, with 19 bases between the two germline ends. Germline assignment: CDR1 SGHAT and CDR2 FQNNGV. This CDR3 comprises 16 residues. General study results and limits: On average, a greater number of expanded clones characterised CD8+ T cells relative to CD4+.

The receptor was derived from an adult with an advanced solid tumor such as melanoma, head and neck, liver or kidney cancer. The genes are TRBV11-2 and TRBJ2-3; D call uncertain. Sequenced material: CD4+ or CD8+ T cells sorted from blood, taken in a trial of the OX40 agonist ivuxolimab. The CDR3 is CASSLAVREDKDTQYF. The CDR3 DNA sequence: TGTGCCAGCAGCTTGGCCGTTAGAGAGGATAAGGATACGCAGTATTTT.